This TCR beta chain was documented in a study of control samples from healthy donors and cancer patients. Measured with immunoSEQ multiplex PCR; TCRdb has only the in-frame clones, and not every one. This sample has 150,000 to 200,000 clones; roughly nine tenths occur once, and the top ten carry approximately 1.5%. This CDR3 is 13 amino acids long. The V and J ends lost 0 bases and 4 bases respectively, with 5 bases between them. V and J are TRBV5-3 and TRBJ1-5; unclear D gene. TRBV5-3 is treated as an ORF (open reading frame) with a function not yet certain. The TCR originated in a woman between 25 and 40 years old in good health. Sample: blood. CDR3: CARSLVRNQPQHF. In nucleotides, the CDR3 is TGTGCCAGAAGCTTGGTCAGAAATCAGCCCCAGCATTTT.